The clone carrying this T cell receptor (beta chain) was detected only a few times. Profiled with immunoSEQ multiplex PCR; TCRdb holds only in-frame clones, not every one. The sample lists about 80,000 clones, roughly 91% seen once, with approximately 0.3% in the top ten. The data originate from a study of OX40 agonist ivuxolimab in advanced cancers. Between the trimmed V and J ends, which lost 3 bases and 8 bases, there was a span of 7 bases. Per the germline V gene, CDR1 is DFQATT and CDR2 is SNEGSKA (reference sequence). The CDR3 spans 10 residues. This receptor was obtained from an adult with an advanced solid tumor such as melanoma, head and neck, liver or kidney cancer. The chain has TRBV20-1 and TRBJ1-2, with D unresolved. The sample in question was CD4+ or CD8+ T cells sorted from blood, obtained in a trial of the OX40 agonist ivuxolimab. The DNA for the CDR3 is TGCAGTGCTAGTGGGGAGGGCTACACCTTC. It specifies CSASGEGYTF.